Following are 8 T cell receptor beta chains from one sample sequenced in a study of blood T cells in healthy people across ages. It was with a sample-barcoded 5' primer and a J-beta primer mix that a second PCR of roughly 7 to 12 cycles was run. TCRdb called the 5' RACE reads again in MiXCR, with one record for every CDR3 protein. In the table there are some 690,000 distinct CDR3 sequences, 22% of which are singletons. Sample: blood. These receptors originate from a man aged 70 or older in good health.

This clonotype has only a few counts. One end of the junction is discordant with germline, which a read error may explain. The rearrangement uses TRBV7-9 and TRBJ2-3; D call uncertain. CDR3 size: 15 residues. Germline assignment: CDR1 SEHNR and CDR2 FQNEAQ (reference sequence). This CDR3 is CTSSFQPASTDTQYF. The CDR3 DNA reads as TGTACCAGCAGCTTCCAACCCGCTAGCACAGATACGCAGTATTTT.

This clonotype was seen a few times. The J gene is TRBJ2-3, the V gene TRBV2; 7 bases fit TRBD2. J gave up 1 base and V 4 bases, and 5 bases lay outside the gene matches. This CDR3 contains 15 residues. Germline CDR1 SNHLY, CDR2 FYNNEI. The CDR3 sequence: CASSGGRGGTDTQYF. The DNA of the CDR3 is TGTGCCAGCAGTGGGGGACGGGGGGGCACAGATACGCAGTATTTT.

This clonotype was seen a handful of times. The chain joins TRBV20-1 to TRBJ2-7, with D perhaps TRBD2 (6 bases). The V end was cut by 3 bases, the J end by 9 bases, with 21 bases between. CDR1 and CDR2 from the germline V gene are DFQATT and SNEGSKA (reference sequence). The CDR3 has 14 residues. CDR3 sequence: CSARPSPGTLGQYF. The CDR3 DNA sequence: TGCAGTGCTAGGCCCAGCCCCGGGACTCTGGGGCAGTACTTC.

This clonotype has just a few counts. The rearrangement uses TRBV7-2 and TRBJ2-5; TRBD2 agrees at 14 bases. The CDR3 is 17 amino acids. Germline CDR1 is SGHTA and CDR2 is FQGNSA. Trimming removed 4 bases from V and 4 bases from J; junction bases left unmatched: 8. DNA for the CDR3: TGTGCCAGCAGCTCCAGACTAGCGGGAGGGCCAGGAGAGACCCAGTACTTC. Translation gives CASSSRLAGGPGETQYF.

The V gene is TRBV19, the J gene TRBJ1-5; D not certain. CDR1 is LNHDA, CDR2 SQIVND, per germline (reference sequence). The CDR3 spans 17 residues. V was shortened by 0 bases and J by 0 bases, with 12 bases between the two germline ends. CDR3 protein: CASSIEAARYSNQPQHF. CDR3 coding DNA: TGTGCCAGTAGTATAGAGGCAGCGCGTTATAGCAATCAGCCCCAGCATTTT. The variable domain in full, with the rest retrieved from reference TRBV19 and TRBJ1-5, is DGGITQSPKYLFRKEGQNVTLSCEQNLNHDAMYWYRQDPGQGLRLIYYSQIVNDFQKGDIAEGYSVSREKKESFPLTVTSAQKNPTAFYLCASSIEAARYSNQPQHFGDGTRLSIL.

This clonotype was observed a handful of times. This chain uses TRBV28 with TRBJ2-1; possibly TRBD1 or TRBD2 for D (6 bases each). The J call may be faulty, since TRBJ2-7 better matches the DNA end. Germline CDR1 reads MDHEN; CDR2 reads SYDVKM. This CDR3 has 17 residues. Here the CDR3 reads CASRPGLGGLRVYEQYF. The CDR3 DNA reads TGTGCCAGCCGCCCCGGCCTGGGGGGCTTAAGGGTCTACGAGCAGTACTTC.

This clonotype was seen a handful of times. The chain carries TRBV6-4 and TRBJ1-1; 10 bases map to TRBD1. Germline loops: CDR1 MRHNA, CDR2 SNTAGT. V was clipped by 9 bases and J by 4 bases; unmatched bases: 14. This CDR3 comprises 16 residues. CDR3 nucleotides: TGTGCCAGGTTAGGGACAGGGGAAGATTGGGGCACTGAAGCTTTCTTT. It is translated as CARLGTGEDWGTEAFF.

CDR3: CASSQAANSYNEQFF. CDR3 nucleotide sequence: TGTGCCAGCAGTCAAGCGGCAAACTCCTACAATGAGCAGTTCTTC. The chain links TRBV12-3 or TRBV12-4 to TRBJ2-1, with D perhaps matching TRBD2 (5 bases). Trimming took off 5 bases at V and 0 bases at J, with 11 bases between the two ends. The CDR3 has 15 residues.